The 13 T cell receptor beta chains below were found in one sample sequenced in a study of neurological immune-mediated disorders. MiXCR, applied by TCRdb to the 5' RACE reads, yields one record per CDR3 protein. The sample holds about 55,000 distinct CDR3 sequences, 3% to 4% seen once. The material sequenced was CD4+ T cells from blood. These receptors all come from a woman in her thirties or forties with multiple sclerosis.

This clonotype has at least ten counts. This chain connects TRBV5-1 to TRBJ1-1, with no clear D. Trimming pared 0 bases from V and 0 bases from J, leaving 9 bases between. The germline gives CDR1 SGHRS, CDR2 YFSETQ. The CDR3 totals 15 residues. The CDR3 sequence is CASSLGRSMNTEAFF. The DNA of the CDR3 is TGCGCCAGCAGCTTGGGCAGGAGCATGAACACTGAAGCTTTCTTT.

This clonotype was detected ten times or more. The genes are TRBV7-2 and TRBJ1-6; D unclear. The V and J ends lost 5 bases and 4 bases respectively, with 15 bases between them. CDR1 is SGHTA, CDR2 FQGNSA, per germline. The CDR3 covers 16 residues. The CDR3 reads CASSANPGPYNSPLHF. DNA of the CDR3: TGTGCCAGCAGCGCGAACCCCGGGCCATATAATTCACCCCTCCACTTT.

There are many counts of this clonotype. The V call is TRBV20-1, the J call TRBJ2-3; TRBD2 might be the D (6 bases). The germline V gene encodes CDR1 DFQATT and CDR2 SNEGSKA (reference sequence). The CDR3 has 15 amino acids. The V end was cut by 0 bases, the J end by 3 bases, with 13 bases between. The CDR3, as DNA: TGCAGTGCTAGAGATGGCTACCGGGGGACAGATACGCAGTATTTT. Amino acids: CSARDGYRGTDTQYF.

This clonotype was seen many times. CDR3 DNA: TGCGCCAGCAGCACAGTCGAGACCGGGGAGCTGTTTTTT. Translated, it gives CASSTVETGELFF. The rearrangement uses TRBV10-1 and TRBJ2-2, with D uncertain. Germline V gives CDR1 WNHNN, CDR2 SYGVQD (reference sequence). The CDR3 runs 13 residues. Trimming removed 6 bases at V and 5 bases at J, with 10 bases between.

This clonotype was recorded a few times. This sequence joins TRBV5-1 and TRBJ2-7; D gene uncertain. From germline, CDR1 is SGHRS and CDR2 YFSETQ. CDR3 length: 14 amino acids. V shed 0 bases and J shed 0 bases, with 7 bases lying between them. CDR3 DNA sequence: TGCGCCAGCAGCTTGGGTACCTACTCCTACGAGCAGTACTTC. It encodes CASSLGTYSYEQYF.

Remarks on this clonotype: The DNA is omitted, as the CDR3 cannot be located on it reliably, and the CDR3 follows TCRdb's listing. CDR3 sequence: CASSFYICSARVAGRMNTEAFF. This chain uses TRBV21-1 with TRBJ1-1. TRBV21-1 represents a pseudogene. The CDR3 region is 22 residues in length, termini included.

This clonotype occurred many times. An end of the junction does not agree with germline; a read error may underlie this. The chain is built from TRBV18 and TRBJ1-1; D remains unclear. The germline V gene encodes CDR1 KGHSH and CDR2 LQKENI. CDR3 length: 13 amino acids. Here the CDR3 DNA reads TGTGCCAGCTCACCACTTCATGACCCACCCGAGCGTTTT. Translating it yields CASSPLHDPPERF.

This clonotype occurred many times. This chain connects TRBV4-1 to TRBJ1-6; TRBD1 aligns across 8 bases. The junction had 7 bases not matched to a gene; V was cut back by 6 bases and J by 9 bases. This CDR3 comprises 14 residues. The V gene's germline CDR1 is MGHRA and CDR2 YSYEKL. The CDR3 DNA reads TGCGCCAGCAGTCCCAGGGGGCTGGGTTCACCCCTCCACTTT. This gives the protein CASSPRGLGSPLHF.

On this clonotype: Since a much larger clone is just one base distant, this may be a read error. This chain uses TRBV2 with TRBJ2-7, with 8 bases matching TRBD2. The CDR3 sequence is 17 residues long. V trimming: 3 bases; J trimming: 0 bases; junction bases outside the gene matches: 10. CDR1 is SNHLY, CDR2 FYNNEI, per germline. The CDR3 loop reads CASSDLDSGALSYEQYF. The CDR3 coding sequence is TGTGCCAGCAGTGACCTGGATAGCGGGGCTCTCTCCTACGAGCAGTACTTC.

This clonotype came up many times. The chain combines TRBV5-1 with TRBJ1-5; D not resolved. From germline, CDR1 is SGHRS and CDR2 YFSETQ. V lost 2 bases, J lost 5 bases, and 11 bases lay in between. The CDR3 totals 14 residues. The CDR3 spells CASSLGSGDQPQHF. In DNA, the CDR3 is TGCGCCAGCAGCTTAGGGTCAGGCGATCAGCCCCAGCATTTT.

This clonotype was detected ten times or more. The chain links TRBV25-1 to TRBJ2-7; the D is unclear. CDR3 length equals 16 residues. Looked up from germline, CDR1 is MGHDK and CDR2 is SYGVNS. V was pared by 2 bases and J by 0 bases, with 14 bases between. CDR3 region: CASSEIGITSSYEQYF. CDR3 sequence (DNA): TGTGCCAGCAGTGAAATCGGCATCACGAGCTCCTACGAGCAGTACTTC.

In its sample, this clonotype was seen many times. This chain links TRBV6-5 with TRBJ2-1; the D gene is possibly TRBD2 (5 bases). Germline V gene sequence: CDR1 MNHEY, CDR2 SVGAGI. The CDR3 is made up of 13 amino acids. Between the trimmed V and J ends, which lost 2 bases and 6 bases, there was a span of 8 bases. CDR3 coding DNA: TGTGCCAGCAGTTACCCCGGACTCAATGAGCAGTTCTTC. Encoded protein: CASSYPGLNEQFF.

This clonotype was detected many times. This chain connects TRBV9 to TRBJ2-7, with D uncertain. The germline gives CDR1 SGDLS, CDR2 YYNGEE. Between the trimmed V and J ends, which lost 6 bases and 0 bases, there was a span of 10 bases. The CDR3 runs to 13 residues. CDR3 in amino acids: CASTVSSSYEQYF. For the CDR3, the DNA is TGTGCCAGCACCGTCAGTAGCTCCTACGAGCAGTACTTC. Full variable domain (outside the CDR3, taken from reference TRBV9 and TRBJ2-7): DSGVTQTPKHLITATGQRVTLRCSPRSGDLSVYWYQQSLDQGLQFLIQYYNGEERAKGNILERFSAQQFPDLHSELNLSSLELGDSALYFCASTVSSSYEQYFGPGTRLTVT.